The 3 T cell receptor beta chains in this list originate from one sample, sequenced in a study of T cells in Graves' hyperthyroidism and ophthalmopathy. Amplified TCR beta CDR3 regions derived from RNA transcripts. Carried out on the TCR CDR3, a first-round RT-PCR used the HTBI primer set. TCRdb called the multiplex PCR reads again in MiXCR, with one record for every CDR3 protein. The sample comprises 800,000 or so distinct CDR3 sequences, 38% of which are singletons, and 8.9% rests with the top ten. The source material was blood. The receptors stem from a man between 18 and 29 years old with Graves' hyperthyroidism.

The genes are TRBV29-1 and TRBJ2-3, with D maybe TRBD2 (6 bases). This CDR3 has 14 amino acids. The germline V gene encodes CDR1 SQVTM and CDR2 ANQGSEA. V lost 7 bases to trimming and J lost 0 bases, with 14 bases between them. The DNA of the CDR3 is TGCAGCGGATTTAGCGGCACTAGCACAGATACGCAGTATTTT. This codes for CSGFSGTSTDTQYF.

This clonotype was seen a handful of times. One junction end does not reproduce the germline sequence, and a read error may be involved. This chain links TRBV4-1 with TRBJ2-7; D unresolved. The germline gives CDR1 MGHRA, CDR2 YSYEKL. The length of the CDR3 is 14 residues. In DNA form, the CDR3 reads TGTGCCAGCAGCCTTATAGGGCGAAACTACGAGCAGTACTTC. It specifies CASSLIGRNYEQYF.

The chain's CDR3 is CASGRTHPSNQPQHF. The CDR3 DNA is TGTGCCAGCGGTCGGACTCATCCGAGCAATCAGCCCCAGCATTTT. This sequence joins TRBV2 and TRBJ1-5; D uncertain. V lost 8 bases and J lost 1, with 15 bases in between. This CDR3 comprises 15 residues. CDR1 is SNHLY and CDR2 is FYNNEI in the germline V gene.